Shown below are 12 T cell receptor beta chains from a single sample sequenced in a study of early T cells in non-severe SARS-CoV-2 infection. TCRdb re-called the 5' RACE reads with MiXCR, one entry per CDR3 protein. The sample consists of about 92,000 distinct CDR3 sequences, 11% to 15% of them appearing once. Sequenced: whole blood. All receptors derive from an adult who was a healthcare worker with PCR-confirmed SARS-CoV-2 infection or an uninfected control (not recorded which).

This clonotype was detected a few times. J is TRBJ1-4 and V is TRBV6-2 or TRBV6-3; D not resolved. Germline V gene data show CDR1 as MNHEY and CDR2 as SVGEGT. Trimming left V 2 bases short and J 6 bases short, with 7 bases between. The CDR3 covers 13 residues. CDR3 DNA sequence: TGTGCCAGCAGTTACGGTGGACATGAAAAACTGTTTTTT. It codes for CASSYGGHEKLFF.

Only a few counts were recorded for this clonotype. The V and J genes are TRBV6-5 and TRBJ2-3, with 7 positions matching TRBD2. Germline V gene sequence: CDR1 MNHEY, CDR2 SVGAGI. J was trimmed by 2 bases and V by 10 bases; bases with no gene match: 6. The CDR3 covers 13 residues. CDR3 residues: CATGAGVTDTQYF. The CDR3 coding sequence is TGTGCCACCGGGGCGGGAGTCACAGATACGCAGTATTTT.

This clonotype occurred a few times. The gene calls are TRBV10-3 and TRBJ2-7; the D gene is possibly TRBD2 (5 bases). The V gene lost 1 base and the J gene lost 5 bases, with 9 bases spanning the gap. Per the germline V gene, CDR1 is ENHRY and CDR2 is SYGVKD. This CDR3 has 13 amino acids. For the CDR3, the DNA is TGTGCCATCAGTGAGTTCGCGGGTGACGAGCAGTACTTC. This sequence encodes CAISEFAGDEQYF.

V gene TRBV11-2 combines with J gene TRBJ2-7, with 9 nucleotides matching TRBD1. V was clipped by 5 bases and J by 3 bases; unmatched bases: 8. Germline assignment: CDR1 SGHAT and CDR2 FQNNGV. This CDR3 is built from 15 residues. The CDR3 DNA reads TGTGCCAGCAGCGTACCGGGACAGGGAAACTACGAGCAGTACTTC. It yields the protein CASSVPGQGNYEQYF.

On this clonotype: Germline is not matched at one junction end, which may reflect a read error. The rearrangement joins TRBV20-1 to TRBJ1-6; D remains unclear. This CDR3 region has 14 residues. Germline CDR1 DFQATT, CDR2 SNEGSKA (reference sequence). The CDR3, as DNA: TGCAGTACTAGCGGGCATAAAAGTAATTCACCCCTCCACTTT. Encoded protein: CSTSGHKSNSPLHF.

The chain has TRBV3-1 and TRBJ2-5; 7 bases map to TRBD2. In germline, CDR1 is LGHDT, CDR2 YNNKEL (reference sequence). The CDR3 runs 17 residues. V trimming: 4 bases; J trimming: 2 bases; junction bases outside the gene matches: 13. In DNA form, the CDR3 reads TGTGCCAGCAGCCTACCTTACGGGGGGACTTCTCAAGAGACCCAGTACTTC. As protein: CASSLPYGGTSQETQYF.

The chain joins TRBV28 to TRBJ1-4, with no clear D. The V and J ends lost 7 bases and 5 bases respectively, with 17 bases between them. Germline V gives CDR1 MDHEN, CDR2 SYDVKM. CDR3 length: 15 residues. This CDR3 reads CASTRNGRGNEKLFF. The CDR3 DNA reads as TGTGCCAGCACCAGGAATGGGCGTGGAAATGAAAAACTGTTTTTT.

The J gene is TRBJ2-3, the V gene TRBV7-8; 8 bases fit TRBD1. Looked up from germline, CDR1 is SGHVS and CDR2 is FQNEAQ. With 5 bases clipped from V and 5 bases from J, the junction kept 9 bases outside the gene matches. This CDR3 has 15 amino acids. Here the CDR3 reads CASSPDRGEGDTQYF. The CDR3 DNA is TGTGCCAGCAGCCCAGACAGGGGCGAAGGAGATACGCAGTATTTT.

This clonotype has ten or more counts. This chain joins TRBV29-1 and TRBJ1-1; D gene ambiguous. Germline CDR1 reads SQVTM; CDR2 reads ANQGSEA. The CDR3 loop spans 10 amino acids. V shed 2 bases and J shed 14 bases, with 12 bases lying between them. For the CDR3, the DNA is TGCAGCGTTGAACAAAACGCTGCCTTCTTT. Translating gives CSVEQNAAFF.

V usage is TRBV29-1 and J usage is TRBJ1-6; 10 bases match TRBD1. This CDR3 has 13 amino acids. V lost 6 bases and J lost 8; bases outside the gene matches: 4. The germline gives CDR1 SQVTM, CDR2 ANQGSEA. CDR3 residues: CSVAGTGDSPLHF. In nucleotides, the CDR3 is TGCAGCGTCGCCGGGACAGGGGATTCACCCCTCCACTTT.

This clonotype was observed at least ten times. This chain uses TRBV6-2 or TRBV6-3 with TRBJ2-3, with unresolved D. Germline values: CDR1 MNHEY, CDR2 SVGEGT. The V end was cut by 4 bases, the J end by 3 bases, with 11 bases between. This CDR3 has 14 residues. CDR3 nucleotides: TGTGCCAGCAGTTCCACGACCGAGACAGATACGCAGTATTTT. It is translated as CASSSTTETDTQYF.

The V call is TRBV12-3 or TRBV12-4, the J call TRBJ1-1; D remains unclear. The ends were cut back, 4 bases at V and 5 bases at J, with 14 bases in the middle. The CDR3 is 14 amino acids. This chain's CDR3 is CASSSGVRSTEAFF. The DNA of the CDR3 is TGTGCCAGCAGTTCCGGGGTGAGGTCAACTGAAGCTTTCTTT.